This TCR beta chain comes out of a study of T cell repertoires in cytomegalovirus infection. As for the study in general: Recently identified HLA-C-restricted CMV epitopes were used, and well-studied HLA-B-restricted CMV epitopes were used as well. Public TCR beta signatures marked donors with CMV infection and the matching HLA.

The table lists this clonotype with a few counts. Its antigen remains unidentified. Study-wide findings and caveats: Based on cumulative public TCR beta family frequency, carriers of CMV plus the relevant HLA were identified. The study found HLA-C-restricted CMV-specific TCR beta clonotypes dominating the ex vivo response.

TCRdb reanalysed the reads using MiXCR and keeps one entry per CDR3 protein. The top ten hold over 10% of the sample, which has 700,000 to 950,000 distinct CDR3 sequences, about 31% seen once. The V and J ends lost 8 bases and 4 bases respectively, with 17 bases between them. The CDR3 length is 14 residues. The TCR was taken from a human donor in good health (CMV status not recorded). Some clones in this sample may be carry-over from other donors' samples. The sequencing here drew on cultured CD8+ T cells from PBMCs, taken from culture after CMV antigen stimulation. J is TRBJ2-5 and V is TRBV12-3 or TRBV12-4, with D perhaps assigned TRBD1 or TRBD2 (5 bases each). CDR3 loop: CASWGPAWGETQYF. The CDR3 DNA is TGTGCCAGCTGGGGACCCGCCTGGGGAGAGACCCAGTACTTC.